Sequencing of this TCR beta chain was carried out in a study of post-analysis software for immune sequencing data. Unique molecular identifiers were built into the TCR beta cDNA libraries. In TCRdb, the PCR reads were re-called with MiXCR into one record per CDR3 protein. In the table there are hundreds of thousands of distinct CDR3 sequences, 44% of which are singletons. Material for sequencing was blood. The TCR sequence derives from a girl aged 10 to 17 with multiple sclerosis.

The CDR3: CASSESHVVGDKAFF. The CDR3 region has the DNA TGTGCCAGCAGTGAATCTCATGTGGTCGGGGACAAAGCTTTCTTT. The V and J genes are TRBV25-1 and TRBJ1-1; TRBD1 is a possible D gene (6 bases). CDR1 and CDR2 from the germline V gene are MGHDK and SYGVNS. This CDR3 has 15 residues. V dropped 1 base and J dropped 9 bases, with 18 bases sitting between them.